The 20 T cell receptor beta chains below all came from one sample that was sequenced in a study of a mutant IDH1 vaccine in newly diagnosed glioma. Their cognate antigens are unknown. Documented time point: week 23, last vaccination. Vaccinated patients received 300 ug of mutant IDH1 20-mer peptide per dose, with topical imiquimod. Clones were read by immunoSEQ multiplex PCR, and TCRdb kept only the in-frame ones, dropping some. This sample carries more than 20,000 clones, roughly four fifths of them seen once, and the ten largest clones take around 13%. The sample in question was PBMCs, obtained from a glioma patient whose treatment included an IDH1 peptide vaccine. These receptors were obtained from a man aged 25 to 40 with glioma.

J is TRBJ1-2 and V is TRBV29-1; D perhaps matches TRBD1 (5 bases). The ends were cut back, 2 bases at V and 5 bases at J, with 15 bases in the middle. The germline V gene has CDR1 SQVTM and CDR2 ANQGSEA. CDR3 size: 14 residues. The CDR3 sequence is CSVEPGLVGYGYTF. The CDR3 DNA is TGCAGCGTTGAACCAGGGTTAGTGGGGTATGGCTACACCTTC.

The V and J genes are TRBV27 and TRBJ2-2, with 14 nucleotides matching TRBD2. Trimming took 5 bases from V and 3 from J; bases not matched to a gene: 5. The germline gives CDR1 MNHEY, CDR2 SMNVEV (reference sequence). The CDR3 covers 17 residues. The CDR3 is CASSKGGLAGDTGELFF. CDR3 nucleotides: TGTGCCAGCAGTAAAGGGGGACTAGCGGGAGACACCGGGGAGCTGTTTTTT.

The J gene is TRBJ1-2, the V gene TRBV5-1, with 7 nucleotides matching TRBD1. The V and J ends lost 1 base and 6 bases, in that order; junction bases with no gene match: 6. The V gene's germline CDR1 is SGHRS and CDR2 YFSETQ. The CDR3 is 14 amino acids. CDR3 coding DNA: TGCGCCAGCAGCTTGAACGGGCAGGGGGATGGCTACACCTTC. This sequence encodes CASSLNGQGDGYTF.

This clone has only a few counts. CDR3 coding DNA: TGTGCCAGCACTATGGACAGGGTCGGCAATCAGCCCCAGCATTTT. This gives the protein CASTMDRVGNQPQHF. This chain links TRBV2 with TRBJ1-5; 8 bases map to TRBD1. The CDR3 is made up of 15 amino acids. V was pared by 7 bases and J by 2 bases, with 7 bases of the junction left unmatched. Germline V lookup: CDR1 SNHLY, CDR2 FYNNEI.

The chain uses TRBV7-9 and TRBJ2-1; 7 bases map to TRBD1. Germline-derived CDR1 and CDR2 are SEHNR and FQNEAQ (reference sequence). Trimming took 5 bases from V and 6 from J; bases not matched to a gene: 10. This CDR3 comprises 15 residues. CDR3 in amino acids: CASSPRGSGVNEQFF. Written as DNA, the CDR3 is TGTGCCAGCAGCCCCAGGGGGAGCGGAGTCAATGAGCAGTTCTTC.

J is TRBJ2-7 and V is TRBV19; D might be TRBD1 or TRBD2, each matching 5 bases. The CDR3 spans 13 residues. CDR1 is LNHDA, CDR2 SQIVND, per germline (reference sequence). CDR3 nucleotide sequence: TGTGCTACCGGAGAGGGGAGCTCCTACGAGCAGTACTTC. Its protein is CATGEGSSYEQYF.

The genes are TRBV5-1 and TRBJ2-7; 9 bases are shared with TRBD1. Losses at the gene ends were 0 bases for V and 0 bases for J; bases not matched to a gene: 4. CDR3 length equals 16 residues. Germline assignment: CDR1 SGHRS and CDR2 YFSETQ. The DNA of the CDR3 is TGCGCCAGCAGCTTGGCCATGGGACAGGGCTCCTACGAGCAGTACTTC. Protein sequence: CASSLAMGQGSYEQYF.

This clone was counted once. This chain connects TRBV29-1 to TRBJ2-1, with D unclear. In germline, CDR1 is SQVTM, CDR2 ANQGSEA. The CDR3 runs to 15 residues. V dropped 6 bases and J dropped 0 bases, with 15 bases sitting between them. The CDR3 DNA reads TGCAGCGTGGATGAGGACGGCAGCTCCTACAATGAGCAGTTCTTC. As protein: CSVDEDGSSYNEQFF.

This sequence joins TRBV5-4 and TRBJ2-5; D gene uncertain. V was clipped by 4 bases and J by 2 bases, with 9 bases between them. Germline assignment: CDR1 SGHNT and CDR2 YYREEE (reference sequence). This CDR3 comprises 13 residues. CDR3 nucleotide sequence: TGTGCCAGCAGCCGGACGGTGCAAGAGACCCAGTACTTC. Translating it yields CASSRTVQETQYF. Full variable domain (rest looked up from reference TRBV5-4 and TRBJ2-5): ETGVTQSPTHLIKTRGQQVTLRCSSQSGHNTVSWYQQALGQGPQFIFQYYREEENGRGNFPPRFSGLQFPNYSSELNVNALELDDSALYLCASSRTVQETQYFGPGTRLLVL.

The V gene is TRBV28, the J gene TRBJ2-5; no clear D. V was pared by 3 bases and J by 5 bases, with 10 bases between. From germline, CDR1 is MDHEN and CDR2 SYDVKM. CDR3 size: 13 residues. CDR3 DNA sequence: TGTGCCAGCAGTTTTGTACAGTATGAGACCCAGTACTTC. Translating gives CASSFVQYETQYF.

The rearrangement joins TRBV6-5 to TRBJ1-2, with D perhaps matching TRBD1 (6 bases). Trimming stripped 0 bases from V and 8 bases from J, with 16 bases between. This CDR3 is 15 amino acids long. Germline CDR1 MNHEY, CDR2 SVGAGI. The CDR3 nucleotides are TGTGCCAGCAGTTACTCGATGATTCGGGGGCGAGGCTACACCTTC. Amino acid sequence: CASSYSMIRGRGYTF.

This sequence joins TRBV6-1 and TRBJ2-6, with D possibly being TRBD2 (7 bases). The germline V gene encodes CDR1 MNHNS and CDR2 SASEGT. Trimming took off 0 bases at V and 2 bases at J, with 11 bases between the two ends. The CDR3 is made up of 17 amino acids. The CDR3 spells CASSEAGGRAGANVLTF. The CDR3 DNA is TGTGCCAGCAGTGAAGCCGGGGGGCGCGCTGGGGCCAACGTCCTGACTTTC.

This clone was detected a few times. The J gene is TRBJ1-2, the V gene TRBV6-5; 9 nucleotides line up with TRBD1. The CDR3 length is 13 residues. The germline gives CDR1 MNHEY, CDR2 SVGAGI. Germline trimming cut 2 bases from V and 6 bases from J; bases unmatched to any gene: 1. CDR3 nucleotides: TGTGCCAGCAGTTACGGGACAGGGCATGGCTACACCTTC. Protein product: CASSYGTGHGYTF.

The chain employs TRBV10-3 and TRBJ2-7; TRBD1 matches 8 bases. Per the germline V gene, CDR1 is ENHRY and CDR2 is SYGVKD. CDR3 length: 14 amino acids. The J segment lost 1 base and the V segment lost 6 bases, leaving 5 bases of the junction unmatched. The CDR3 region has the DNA TGTGCCATCAGACTACAGGGGGAATCCTACGAGCAGTACTTC. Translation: CAIRLQGESYEQYF.

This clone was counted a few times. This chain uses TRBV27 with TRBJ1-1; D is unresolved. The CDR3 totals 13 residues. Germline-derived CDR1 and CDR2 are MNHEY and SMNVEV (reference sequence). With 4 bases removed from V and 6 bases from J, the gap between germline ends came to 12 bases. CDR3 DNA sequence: TGTGCCAGCAGTTCGAACTTAGGCGCTGAAGCTTTCTTT. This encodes CASSSNLGAEAFF.

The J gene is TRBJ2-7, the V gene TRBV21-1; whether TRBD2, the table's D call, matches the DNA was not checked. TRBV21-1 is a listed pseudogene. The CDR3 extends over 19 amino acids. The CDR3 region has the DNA TGTGCCAGCAGCAAAGACGCGGAACCCCGGTGGCTCACCTCCCACGAGCAGTACTTC. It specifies CASSKDAEPRWLTSHEQYF.

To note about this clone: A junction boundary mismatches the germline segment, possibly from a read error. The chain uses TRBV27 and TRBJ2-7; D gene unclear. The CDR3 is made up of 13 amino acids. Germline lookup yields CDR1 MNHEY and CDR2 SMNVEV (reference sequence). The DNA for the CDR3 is TGTGCCAGCAAAGCCCACGGCTCCTACAAGCAGTACTTC. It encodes CASKAHGSYKQYF.

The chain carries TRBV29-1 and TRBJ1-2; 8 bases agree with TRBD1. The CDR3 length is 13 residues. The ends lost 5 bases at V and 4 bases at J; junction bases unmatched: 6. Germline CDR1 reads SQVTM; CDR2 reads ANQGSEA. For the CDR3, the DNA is TGCAGCGTTCCGACAGGGGATGGCTATGGCTACACCTTC. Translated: CSVPTGDGYGYTF.

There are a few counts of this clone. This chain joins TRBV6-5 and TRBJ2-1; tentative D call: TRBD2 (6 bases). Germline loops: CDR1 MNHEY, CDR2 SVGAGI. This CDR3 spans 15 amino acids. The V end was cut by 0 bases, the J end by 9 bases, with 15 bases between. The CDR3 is CASSYSEGMGSEQFF. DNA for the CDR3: TGTGCCAGCAGTTACTCGGAGGGAATGGGGTCTGAGCAGTTCTTC.

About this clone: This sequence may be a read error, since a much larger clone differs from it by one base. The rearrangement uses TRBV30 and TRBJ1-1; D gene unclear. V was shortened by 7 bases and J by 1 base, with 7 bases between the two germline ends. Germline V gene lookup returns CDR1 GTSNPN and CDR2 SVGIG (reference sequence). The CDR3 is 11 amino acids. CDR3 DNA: TGTGCCTATAGCCCGAACACTGAAGCTTTCTTT. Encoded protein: CAYSPNTEAFF.